Listed below are T cell receptor beta chains from one sample, sequenced in a study of blood T cell repertoires in COVID-19. TCRdb's table, derived via immunoSEQ multiplex PCR, lists solely in-frame clones and lacks some. Of a few hundred thousand clones in the sample, around 90% were seen once. Sequencing was performed on peripheral blood. All receptors come from an older woman with COVID-19, enrolled during active disease. Both conserved end residues are part of each CDR3. D genes are given only for firm matches. A row's size may be missing; if present it is once, few, many or a size class.

V gene,CDR3 length,D gene,clone size,J gene,CDR3 DNA,CDR3 protein
TRBV28,15,TRBD1,.,TRBJ2-7,TGTGCCAGCAGGACCCCAACAGGGGGCCGCTACGAGCAGTACTTC,CASRTPTGGRYEQYF
TRBV28,13,.,.,TRBJ2-5,TGTGCCAGCAGTACAGGGTCCCTCCGGACCCAGTACTTC,CASSTGSLRTQYF
TRBV5-1,16,.,.,TRBJ2-3,TGCGCCAGCAGCTCTACCAAGGGGGGGAGCACAGATACGCAGTATTTT,CASSSTKGGSTDTQYF
TRBV27,15,.,.,TRBJ1-1,TGTGCCAGCAGTTTGATTGGGGGGAGGAACACTGAAGCTTTCTTT,CASSLIGGRNTEAFF
TRBV28,17,TRBD1,.,TRBJ2-5,TGTGCCAGCAGTATCCGAGGGACAGGGGGCGTGTTGGAGACCCAGTACTTC,CASSIRGTGGVLETQYF
TRBV28,15,TRBD2,.,TRBJ2-1,TGTGCCAGCAGTTTGCTAGCGGGAGGAAACAATGAGCAGTTCTTC,CASSLLAGGNNEQFF
TRBV5-6,16,.,.,TRBJ1-5,TGTGCCAGCAGCTTCTACTTTGGGGGGAACAATCAGCCCCAGCATTTT,CASSFYFGGNNQPQHF
TRBV10-3,16,.,.,TRBJ1-6,TGTGCCATCAGTGAATTCGGGGAAGGAGCGTATTCACCCCTCCACTTT,CAISEFGEGAYSPLHF
TRBV19,16,.,once,TRBJ1-5,TGTGCCAGCATAAGGGAGGCAGGTCCTTCGAATCAGCCCCAGCATTTT,CASIREAGPSNQPQHF
TRBV7-3,14,.,.,TRBJ1-2,TGTGCCAGCAGCCCAGACGCGGGAAGAGCGGGCTACACCTTC,CASSPDAGRAGYTF
TRBV19,13,.,.,TRBJ1-1,TGTGCCAGTAGTACCGGTGTGAGGACTGAAGCTTTCTTT,CASSTGVRTEAFF
TRBV7-7,15,TRBD1,once,TRBJ1-4,TGTGCCAGCAGCTTAAAACAGGGGGCGGGGGAAAAACTGTTTTTT,CASSLKQGAGEKLFF
TRBV2,17,.,.,TRBJ1-6,TGTGCCAGCAGTGAAGTGGGAGTTAGGTCCTATAATTCACCCCTCCACTTT,CASSEVGVRSYNSPLHF
TRBV4-1,15,TRBD2,.,TRBJ2-7,TGCGCCAGCAGCCATGCCGGGACTAGCGTTTACGAGCAGTACTTC,CASSHAGTSVYEQYF
TRBV10-1,12,.,.,TRBJ2-3,TGCGCCAGCAGAGGAGACACAGATACGCAGTATTTT,CASRGDTDTQYF
TRBV6-5,15,.,.,TRBJ2-7,TGTGCCAGCAGTTATGAGCGAGAAAGCTCCTACGAGCAGTACTTC,CASSYERESSYEQYF
TRBV5-1,19,TRBD2,.,TRBJ2-3,TGCGCCAGCAGCACCGGGACTAGCGGGAGTTCTATGAGCCCAGATACGCAGTATTTT,CASSTGTSGSSMSPDTQYF
TRBV5-6,16,.,.,TRBJ1-2,TGTGCCAGCAGCTTGGAAGGGGGGGCCTTAAACTATGGCTACACCTTC,CASSLEGGALNYGYTF
TRBV5-4,16,TRBD1,.,TRBJ1-2,TGTGCCAGCAGGGCCAACAGGGGTGGTAAGAACTATGGCTACACCTTC,CASRANRGGKNYGYTF
TRBV19,17,TRBD1,.,TRBJ1-5,TGTGCCAGTAGTATTTTACAGGGGGTAGCTAGCAATCAGCCCCAGCATTTT,CASSILQGVASNQPQHF
TRBV30,12,TRBD1,.,TRBJ1-1,TGTGCCGGGGACAGGGGAGGTACTGAAGCTTTCTTT,CAGDRGGTEAFF
TRBV7-8,13,TRBD2,.,TRBJ2-1,TGTGCCAGCAGCTTAAGCGGGAGCGGCGAGCAGTTCTTC,CASSLSGSGEQFF
TRBV19,18,TRBD2,few,TRBJ2-1,TGTGCCAGTAGTATAGATCCTCGACAGGGACTAGCGGTCGATGAGCAGTTCTTC,CASSIDPRQGLAVDEQFF
TRBV30,12,TRBD1,few,TRBJ1-2,TGTGCCTGGAGTGCCCTCCCGCAGGGACAGATATTC,CAWSALPQGQIF
TRBV7-2,19,TRBD2,.,TRBJ2-7,TGTGCCAGCAGCCCGCAGTTCCGGATAGCGGGAGGCCATTCCTACGAGCAGTACTTC,CASSPQFRIAGGHSYEQYF
TRBV19,16,.,.,TRBJ1-5,TGTGCCAGCCGCGGCACAGGGATGTATAGCAATCAGCCCCAGCATTTT,CASRGTGMYSNQPQHF
TRBV7-9,14,TRBD2,.,TRBJ2-1,TGTGCCAGCAGGGTAGCGGGAGGGCCGCTCGAGCAGTTCTTC,CASRVAGGPLEQFF
TRBV15,14,TRBD1,.,TRBJ1-5,TGTGCCACCAGCAGGGGACAGGCGGATCAGCCCCAGCATTTT,CATSRGQADQPQHF
TRBV15,14,.,once,TRBJ2-1,TGTGCCACCAGCAGACCCCTCGGGGGCAATGAGCAGTTCTTC,CATSRPLGGNEQFF
TRBV7-9,17,TRBD2,.,TRBJ2-1,TGTGCCAGCAGCTTAATAGTTGGCCTAGCGGGAAACAATGAGCAGTTCTTC,CASSLIVGLAGNNEQFF
TRBV10-3,16,.,few,TRBJ2-7,TGTGCCATCAGTGCGATTAGGGCTAGCAGCTCCTACGAGCAGTACTTC,CAISAIRASSSYEQYF
TRBV12-3/TRBV12-4,12,TRBD1,.,TRBJ1-2,TGTGCCAGCCGACAGGGAAACTATGGCTACACCTTC,CASRQGNYGYTF
TRBV5-1,16,TRBD1,few,TRBJ1-1,TGCGCCAGCAGCCCTGGGACAGGGCGGATGAACACTGAAGCTTTCTTT,CASSPGTGRMNTEAFF
TRBV7-9,17,TRBD1,.,TRBJ1-1,TGTGCCAGCAGCTTAGTGTTGGGGACAGGGGAGAACACTGAAGCTTTCTTT,CASSLVLGTGENTEAFF
TRBV30,13,.,.,TRBJ1-6,TGTGCCTGGAGTCACCAAACTCATTCACCCCTCCACTTT,CAWSHQTHSPLHF
TRBV30,15,.,.,TRBJ1-5,TGTGCCTGGAGGGGAGGGTCCGGTAGCAATCAGCCCCAGCATTTT,CAWRGGSGSNQPQHF